The T cell receptor beta chain under discussion was sequenced for a study of blood T cells in healthy people across ages. Study-wide findings and caveats: TCR beta diversity correlated strongly with naive T cell percentage. Unsorted PBMC input precluded a conclusive naive versus antigen-experienced comparison.

This clonotype appeared many times. The antigen is undetermined. The second PCR ran 7 to 11 cycles with a sample-barcoded 5' primer and J-beta primers. TCRdb reanalysed the 5' RACE reads using MiXCR and keeps one entry per CDR3 protein. The table has around 1,700,000 distinct CDR3 sequences, roughly 28% seen once. From germline, CDR1 is DFQATT and CDR2 SNEGSKA (reference sequence). The CDR3 totals 14 residues. V shed 4 bases, J shed 4 bases, and the junction held 6 bases outside the gene matches. The chain recombines TRBV20-1 with TRBJ2-1; 8 positions agree with TRBD1. The sequence was obtained from a woman aged 25 to 39 in good health. Sequencing used blood. CDR3 DNA: TGCAGTGCTATTTGGCAGGGGGCTTACAATGAGCAGTTCTTC. Amino acid sequence: CSAIWQGAYNEQFF.